Below, 3 T cell receptor beta chains from the same sample are listed, as sequenced in a study of blood T cells in healthy people across ages. Alongside a J-beta primer mix, a sample-barcoded 5' primer served in a second PCR lasting about 7 to 11 cycles. Using its own MiXCR run on the 5' RACE reads, TCRdb lists one record per CDR3 protein. Of 1.2 million to 1.5 million distinct CDR3 sequences listed, 55% to 75% were seen once; the top ten hold over 5.5%. Source material: blood. Source of these receptors: a man between 18 and 29 years old in good health.

This clonotype was picked up a small number of times. CDR3 coding DNA: TGTGCCATCAGTGAGTCGAGCGGGAGGTCCTACAATGAGCAGTTCTTC. Its translation: CAISESSGRSYNEQFF. The gene calls are TRBV10-3 and TRBJ2-1, with 9 bases aligning to TRBD2. The CDR3 length is 16 residues. J lost 1 base, V lost 0 bases, and 1 base had no gene match. CDR1 and CDR2 (germline): ENHRY, SYGVKD.

This clonotype was seen only once. The chain combines TRBV7-2 with TRBJ2-1; 11 bases agree with TRBD2. The CDR3 is 18 amino acids. Germline assignment: CDR1 SGHTA and CDR2 FQGNSA. Trimming removed 5 bases from V and 4 bases from J; junction bases left unmatched: 13. DNA of the CDR3: TGTGCCAGCAGCCAAAGGGGATTAGCGGGGGGGTCGTACAATGAGCAGTTCTTC. It is translated as CASSQRGLAGGSYNEQFF.

In its sample, this clonotype was seen a few times. The chain has TRBV12-3 or TRBV12-4 and TRBJ2-5, with D hard to call. The germline V and J ends were trimmed by 5 bases and 1 base, with 11 bases remaining between them. The CDR3 is 14 amino acids. CDR3 protein: CASSPVQPQETQYF. The CDR3 region has the DNA TGTGCCAGCAGTCCAGTACAGCCCCAAGAGACCCAGTACTTC.